These T cell receptor beta chains were read from a single sample in a study of T cells after posttransplantation cyclophosphamide. Only in-frame clones appear in the TCRdb table, and some are missing; sequencing was by immunoSEQ multiplex PCR. The sample presents roughly 26,000 clones, none singletons. The material sequenced was PBMCs. Receptor source: a man between 45 and 60 years old in good health, CMV-negative, and a related stem cell transplant donor. Each CDR3 is given with its conserved first and last residue. The order of the fields is V gene, CDR3 protein.

>TRBV19
CASSIVGLGLLDTEAFF
>TRBV5-1
CASSLTWLDTQYF
>TRBV9
CASSVGTTSTDTQYF
>TRBV7-9
CASSLERGTDTQYF
>TRBV5-6
CASSPQGLQETQYF
>TRBV7-2
CASSLAGGAGVRETQYF
>TRBV18
CASSPGKGAEAFF
>TRBV6-1
CASSVSSNQPQHF
>TRBV7-2
CASSRNGLAAGGELFF
>TRBV11-2
CASSFGGPIGNEQFF
>TRBV15
CATSRDPGDGTDTQYF
>TRBV11-2
CASSPRERGWETQYF
>TRBV12-5
CASGLVLTGDMNTEAFF
>TRBV19
CASSMFSGRDRDTQYF
>TRBV13
CASSPRTGTDTQYF
>TRBV11-3
CASSLGSNQGLGETQYF
>TRBV5-4
CASSLGTGPTSYEQYF
>TRBV9
CASSVLPADSYEQYF
>TRBV7-2
CASSSPFPSYEQYF
>TRBV7-9
CASSLRGQRNSPLHF
>TRBV18
CASSPTGRTEAFF
>TRBV10-3
CAISESPGGTGELFF